These 27 T cell receptor beta chains came from one sample sequenced in a study of blood T cell repertoires in COVID-19. Only in-frame clones appear in the TCRdb table, and some are missing; sequencing was by immunoSEQ multiplex PCR. The table shows around 140,000 clones, with approximately 84% occurring only once. Sequenced material: peripheral blood. The receptors shown here come from an elderly woman with acute or convalescent COVID-19.

The gene calls are TRBV4-1 and TRBJ2-7, with 9 positions matching TRBD2. V shed 4 bases and J 4 bases; nucleotides not matched to a gene: 2. Germline lookup yields CDR1 MGHRA and CDR2 YSYEKL. The CDR3 consists of 13 residues. DNA of the CDR3: TGCGCCAGCAGCCTGGGACTAGCATACGAGCAGTACTTC. Protein product: CASSLGLAYEQYF.

This chain connects TRBV3-1 (or the pseudogene TRBV3-2) to TRBJ1-6, with D possibly matching TRBD1 (5 bases). CDR3 length: 16 amino acids. V lost 4 bases to trimming and J lost 7 bases, with 17 bases between them. Per the germline V gene, CDR1 is LGHDT and CDR2 is YNNKEL (reference sequence). CDR3 sequence (DNA): TGTGCCAGCAGCCGCCGGGGCGGGGGAGAAAATTCACCCCTCCACTTT. It codes for CASSRRGGGENSPLHF.

This chain uses TRBV5-1 with TRBJ2-1, with D possibly matching TRBD2 (7 bases). CDR1 SGHRS and CDR2 YFSETQ come from the germline V gene. V lost 7 bases and J lost 4, with 18 bases in between. CDR3 length: 15 amino acids. The CDR3 DNA reads as TGCGCCAGCGGCCAGGCGGGGGCCATATACAATGAGCAGTTCTTC. Encoded protein: CASGQAGAIYNEQFF. The complete variable domain, with remaining parts taken from reference TRBV5-1 and TRBJ2-1, reads KAGVTQTPRYLIKTRGQQVTLSCSPISGHRSVSWYQQTPGQGLQFLFEYFSETQRNKGNFPGRFSGRQFSNSRSEMNVSTLELGDSALYLCASGQAGAIYNEQFFGPGTRLTVL.

This clone was seen a few times. This CDR3 is CASSGDIENTEAFF. CDR3 DNA: TGTGCCAGCAGCGGAGACATCGAGAACACTGAAGCTTTCTTT. The chain employs TRBV9 and TRBJ1-1; no clear D. Germline values: CDR1 SGDLS, CDR2 YYNGEE. Trimming took off 3 bases at V and 1 base at J, with 10 bases between the two ends. This CDR3 comprises 14 residues. Variable domain in full (rest from reference TRBV9 and TRBJ1-1): DSGVTQTPKHLITATGQRVTLRCSPRSGDLSVYWYQQSLDQGLQFLIQYYNGEERAKGNILERFSAQQFPDLHSELNLSSLELGDSALYFCASSGDIENTEAFFGQGTRLTVV.

The CDR3 loop is CASSLQIEGTEAFF. CDR3 coding DNA: TGTGCCAGCAGTCTACAAATAGAGGGCACTGAAGCTTTCTTT. J is TRBJ1-1 and V is TRBV7-9; no clear D gene. Germline values: CDR1 SEHNR, CDR2 FQNEAQ (reference sequence). This CDR3 region has 14 residues. The germline V and J ends were trimmed by 6 bases and 4 bases, with 15 bases remaining between them.

The CDR3 coding sequence is TGTGCCAGTAGTATAGTGGGACGGACAGGGCCCACAGATACGCAGTATTTT. Translating gives CASSIVGRTGPTDTQYF. The rearrangement uses TRBV19 and TRBJ2-3; TRBD1 matches 8 bases. The CDR3 has 17 residues. The germline gives CDR1 LNHDA, CDR2 SQIVND (reference sequence). V shed 1 base, J shed 2 bases, and the junction held 8 bases outside the gene matches. Together with reference TRBV19 and TRBJ2-3, the CDR3 gives the full variable domain: DGGITQSPKYLFRKEGQNVTLSCEQNLNHDAMYWYRQDPGQGLRLIYYSQIVNDFQKGDIAEGYSVSREKKESFPLTVTSAQKNPTAFYLCASSIVGRTGPTDTQYFGPGTRLTVL.

This chain connects TRBV5-1 to TRBJ2-7; a weak D match, TRBD1 (6 bases). CDR3 size: 13 residues. Germline loops: CDR1 SGHRS, CDR2 YFSETQ. V lost 4 bases, J lost 3 bases, and 11 bases lay in between. The CDR3 sequence: CASSPGTYYEQYF. In DNA, the CDR3 is TGCGCCAGCAGCCCCGGGACATACTACGAGCAGTACTTC.

This chain links TRBV19 with TRBJ1-1; a possible D gene is TRBD1 (5 bases). Germline V lookup: CDR1 LNHDA, CDR2 SQIVND (reference sequence). CDR3 length: 13 amino acids. V was clipped by 6 bases and J by 0 bases, with 8 bases between them. For the CDR3, the DNA is TGTGCCAGTAGAGTGACAGTGAACACTGAAGCTTTCTTT. It specifies CASRVTVNTEAFF.

The chain recombines TRBV9 with TRBJ2-3; D possibly corresponds to TRBD2 (5 bases). This CDR3 comprises 17 residues. V shed 4 bases and J shed 2 bases, with 20 bases lying between them. Germline V CDR1 and CDR2: SGDLS, YYNGEE. CDR3 in DNA: TGTGCCAGCAGCTTCTCTACCCAACGGGGAGACACAGATACGCAGTATTTT. Its protein is CASSFSTQRGDTDTQYF.

This chain links TRBV30 with TRBJ1-1; no clear D gene. V was shortened by 4 bases and J by 5 bases, with 11 bases between the two germline ends. This CDR3 comprises 12 residues. CDR1 and CDR2 (germline): GTSNPN, SVGIG (reference sequence). The CDR3 here is CAWTQVRTEAFF. The CDR3 DNA follows: TGTGCCTGGACTCAGGTCCGGACTGAAGCTTTCTTT.

The chain links TRBV29-1 to TRBJ1-2; tentative D call: TRBD1 (6 bases). Trimming took off 4 bases at V and 7 bases at J, with 16 bases between the two ends. The CDR3 consists of 13 residues. CDR1 is SQVTM and CDR2 is ANQGSEA in the germline V gene. The CDR3 spells CSVVSGAALGYTF. CDR3 nucleotide sequence: TGCAGCGTTGTTTCAGGGGCCGCTCTTGGCTACACCTTC. Full variable domain (outside the CDR3, taken from reference TRBV29-1 and TRBJ1-2): SAVISQKPSRDICQRGTSLTIQCQVDSQVTMMFWYRQQPGQSLTLIATANQGSEATYESGFVIDKFPISRPNLTFSTLTVSNMSPEDSSIYLCSVVSGAALGYTFGSGTRLTVV.

The rearrangement joins TRBV4-1 to TRBJ2-1, with 12 positions matching TRBD2. Germline loops: CDR1 MGHRA, CDR2 YSYEKL. The CDR3 has 17 amino acids. V lost 3 bases to trimming and J lost 12 bases; unmatched junction nucleotides: 15. CDR3 protein: CASSHLNVTSGGEGQFF. The CDR3 DNA reads TGCGCCAGCAGCCACCTGAACGTGACTAGCGGGGGCGAGGGGCAGTTCTTC.

This chain links TRBV5-1 with TRBJ1-2; a weak D match, TRBD1 (5 bases). Trimming took off 0 bases at V and 4 bases at J, with 16 bases between the two ends. The CDR3 extends over 16 amino acids. CDR1 is SGHRS, CDR2 YFSETQ, per germline. The CDR3 DNA is TGCGCCAGCAGCTTGGCTTCGGCAGGGAGGAGCTATGGCTACACCTTC. It yields the protein CASSLASAGRSYGYTF.

The chain recombines TRBV27 with TRBJ2-2, with D possibly being TRBD1 (6 bases). The CDR3 length is 15 residues. Germline CDR1 reads MNHEY; CDR2 reads SMNVEV (reference sequence). The ends were cut back, 1 base at V and 8 bases at J, with 14 bases in the middle. DNA of the CDR3: TGTGCCAGCAGTTTATACAGGGAAGGGGCAGGGGAGCTGTTTTTT. Translating it yields CASSLYREGAGELFF.

J is TRBJ2-5 and V is TRBV6-4; D is undetermined. The CDR3 is made up of 12 amino acids. In germline, CDR1 is MRHNA, CDR2 SNTAGT. V was shortened by 4 bases and J by 1 base, with 4 bases between the two germline ends. In DNA form, the CDR3 reads TGTGCCAGCAGTGCCTGCCAAGAGACCCAGTACTTC. Amino acid sequence: CASSACQETQYF.

This chain connects TRBV9 to TRBJ2-2, with 10 bases aligning to TRBD1. The CDR3 contains 17 residues. Germline CDR1 and CDR2: SGDLS and YYNGEE. The V gene end was trimmed by 4 bases and the J gene end by 5 bases; junction bases not matched to a gene: 11. This CDR3 is CASSSRGTGDGTGELFF. The CDR3 DNA reads as TGTGCCAGCAGCTCGAGAGGGACAGGGGATGGAACCGGGGAGCTGTTTTTT.

The chain uses TRBV3-1 (or the pseudogene TRBV3-2) and TRBJ1-2, with D tentatively TRBD1 (5 bases). The CDR3 contains 14 residues. Per the germline V gene, CDR1 is LGHDT and CDR2 is YNNKEL (reference sequence). Trimming pared 1 base from V and 4 bases from J, leaving 10 bases between. This CDR3 reads CASSQGGLAYGYTF. CDR3 sequence (DNA): TGTGCCAGCAGCCAAGGGGGCTTAGCCTATGGCTACACCTTC.

The chain combines TRBV7-9 with TRBJ2-1; 8 bases match TRBD2. The V and J ends lost 9 bases and 4 bases, in that order; junction bases with no gene match: 8. Germline CDR1 reads SEHNR; CDR2 reads FQNEAQ (reference sequence). This CDR3 has 14 amino acids. The CDR3 DNA is TGTGCCAGTGCCGGACTAGCTGTTTACAATGAGCAGTTCTTC. Amino acid sequence: CASAGLAVYNEQFF.

The chain uses TRBV19 and TRBJ2-1; 13 bases are shared with TRBD2. This CDR3 is built from 17 residues. Germline V CDR1 and CDR2: LNHDA, SQIVND (reference sequence). The J segment lost 9 bases and the V segment lost 5 bases, leaving 13 bases of the junction unmatched. This CDR3 reads CASSGSRLAGGLGEQFF. CDR3 nucleotides: TGTGCCAGTAGTGGTTCTCGACTAGCGGGGGGCCTCGGTGAGCAGTTCTTC.

The chain employs TRBV2 and TRBJ2-2; D may be TRBD2 (6 bases). V gave up 0 bases and J gave up 2 bases, with 19 bases separating them. Looked up from germline, CDR1 is SNHLY and CDR2 is FYNNEI. This CDR3 has 19 amino acids. In DNA form, the CDR3 reads TGTGCCAGCAGTGAAGCGGGGGGACGTAGGAAGGGTAACACCGGGGAGCTGTTTTTT. Protein product: CASSEAGGRRKGNTGELFF.

V and J are TRBV7-8 and TRBJ2-1; 9 bases agree with TRBD2. The CDR3 has 16 amino acids. With 4 bases clipped from V and 2 bases from J, the junction kept 6 bases outside the gene matches. CDR1 and CDR2 (germline): SGHVS, FQNEAQ. The CDR3 protein is CASSSLAGPPYNEQFF. The CDR3 DNA is TGTGCCAGCAGCTCACTAGCGGGCCCCCCCTACAATGAGCAGTTCTTC.

This clone is deemed medium-sized. The rearrangement joins TRBV9 to TRBJ2-3; no clear D gene. V lost 2 bases to trimming and J lost 1 base, with 5 bases between them. The CDR3 is 13 residues long. Germline V gene sequence: CDR1 SGDLS, CDR2 YYNGEE. CDR3 region: CASSVLGTDTQYF. For the CDR3, the DNA is TGTGCCAGCAGCGTCCTAGGCACAGATACGCAGTATTTT. The whole variable domain, remainder taken from reference TRBV9 and TRBJ2-3, is DSGVTQTPKHLITATGQRVTLRCSPRSGDLSVYWYQQSLDQGLQFLIQYYNGEERAKGNILERFSAQQFPDLHSELNLSSLELGDSALYFCASSVLGTDTQYFGPGTRLTVL.

The V call is TRBV5-1, the J call TRBJ2-7; 7 nucleotides agree with TRBD1. The J segment lost 0 bases and the V segment lost 4 bases, leaving 7 bases of the junction unmatched. Germline V gene sequence: CDR1 SGHRS, CDR2 YFSETQ. CDR3 size: 15 residues. CDR3 sequence (DNA): TGCGCCAGCAGCCCCAACAGGGGAAGCTCCTACGAGCAGTACTTC. Residues: CASSPNRGSSYEQYF.

The J gene is TRBJ2-3, the V gene TRBV5-1; tentatively, D is TRBD1 (5 bases). Trimming removed 2 bases at V and 1 base at J, with 8 bases between. This CDR3 has 14 residues. Germline V gene sequence: CDR1 SGHRS, CDR2 YFSETQ. The CDR3 bases are TGCGCCAGCAGCTTAGAAGGGGGCACAGATACGCAGTATTTT. Its translation is CASSLEGGTDTQYF.

V is TRBV11-3 and J is TRBJ2-1; 8 bases are shared with TRBD1. The V segment lost 5 bases and the J segment 1 base; nucleotides outside the gene matches: 4. The CDR3 consists of 15 residues. Germline loops: CDR1 SGHNT, CDR2 YENEEA. CDR3 protein: CASSPRTGSYNEQFF. CDR3 DNA: TGTGCCAGCAGCCCTCGGACAGGGTCCTACAATGAGCAGTTCTTC.

V is TRBV6-2 or TRBV6-3 and J is TRBJ1-1; D possibly corresponds to TRBD1 (6 bases). In germline, CDR1 is MNHEY, CDR2 SVGEGT. The CDR3 has 15 amino acids. V was shortened by 6 bases and J by 5 bases, with 19 bases between the two germline ends. The CDR3 reads CASSPKGRGGTEAFF. The CDR3 nucleotides read TGTGCCAGCAGCCCTAAGGGCAGGGGTGGAACTGAAGCTTTCTTT.

This sequence joins TRBV7-9 and TRBJ2-4, with no clear D. Germline loops: CDR1 SEHNR, CDR2 FQNEAQ (reference sequence). The V and J ends lost 0 bases and 1 base respectively, with 10 bases between them. This CDR3 region has 16 residues. The DNA for the CDR3 is TGTGCCAGCAGCTTAGCCACCGTGAGGGCCAAAAACATTCAGTACTTC. Encoded protein: CASSLATVRAKNIQYF. The full variable domain, completed using reference TRBV7-9 and TRBJ2-4, is DTGVSQNPRHKITKRGQNVTFRCDPISEHNRLYWYRQTLGQGPEFLTYFQNEAQLEKSRLLSDRFSAERPKGSFSTLEIQRTEQGDSAMYLCASSLATVRAKNIQYFGAGTRLSVL.